This T cell receptor (beta chain) was recorded in a study of blood T cell repertoires in COVID-19. Study information: Sources were T cells, B-cell-depleted T cells, or PBMCs; the material itself was cDNA or gDNA.

Seattle patient enrollment occurred during active infection, with longitudinal follow-up thereafter. Per the original methods: Amplifying reference gene primers gave estimates of nucleated cell counts. Only in-frame clones appear in the TCRdb table, and some are missing; sequencing was by immunoSEQ multiplex PCR. Clone size and the V and J calls come from that table; the DNA yielded D and trimming. The sample includes about 480,000 clones, 85% to 90% of them seen just once. The sample was peripheral blood. The clonotype originates from a man between 18 and 29 years old with COVID-19, enrolled during active disease.

The DNA of the CDR3 is TGTGCCAGTAGGAAGTATAGAGAGGGACAGCCCCAGCATTTT. Its protein is CASRKYREGQPQHF. The chain has TRBV19 and TRBJ1-5, with D unclear. The CDR3 is 14 residues long. Germline CDR1 and CDR2: LNHDA and SQIVND (reference sequence). Trimming removed 6 bases at V and 7 bases at J, with 16 bases between.